The 7 T cell receptor beta chains below come from one sample, sequenced in a study of cytomegalovirus exposure and HLA in healthy donors. Method: immunoSEQ multiplex PCR; TCRdb's copy keeps in-frame clones and lacks some. There are 100,000 to 150,000 clones in the sample; 94% occur only once, and roughly 1.3% lies in the top ten. Material for sequencing was PBMCs. These receptors were obtained from a woman aged 18-29 years in good health and CMV-seronegative.

The J gene is TRBJ2-7, the V gene TRBV6-4, with D tentatively TRBD2 (5 bases). CDR1 and CDR2 from the germline V gene are MRHNA and SNTAGT. The CDR3 sequence is 13 residues long. The V and J ends lost 0 bases and 3 bases respectively, with 6 bases between them. This CDR3 is CASSDSAGYEQYF. The CDR3, as DNA: TGTGCCAGCAGTGACTCGGCGGGCTACGAGCAGTACTTC.

This clone has just one count. The chain carries TRBV14 and TRBJ1-5, with D uncertain. In germline, CDR1 is SGHDN, CDR2 FVKESK. V lost 0 bases and J 5 bases, leaving 5 bases between the germline ends. The CDR3 covers 13 residues. CDR3 DNA sequence: TGTGCCAGCAGCCAAGATTCTGATCAGCCCCAGCATTTT. Encoded protein: CASSQDSDQPQHF.

The chain joins TRBV6-1 to TRBJ2-7; no firm D call. V was shortened by 3 bases and J by 1 base, with 10 bases between the two germline ends. The germline CDR1 and CDR2 sequences are MNHNS and SASEGT. The CDR3 runs 14 residues. The CDR3, as DNA: TGTGCCAGCAGTGAGGGCCACGATTCCTACGAGCAGTACTTC. Its protein is CASSEGHDSYEQYF.

This rearrangement joins TRBV19 to TRBJ2-2, with a tentative D call TRBD2 (5 bases). Trimming shortened V by 4 bases and J by 4 bases, and 13 bases separated the two germline ends. Germline V gene data show CDR1 as LNHDA and CDR2 as SQIVND (reference sequence). The CDR3 loop spans 15 amino acids. This CDR3 is CASSTEGFPTGELFF. CDR3 sequence (DNA): TGTGCCAGTAGTACCGAGGGATTTCCCACCGGGGAGCTGTTTTTT. Variable domain in full (rest from reference TRBV19 and TRBJ2-2): DGGITQSPKYLFRKEGQNVTLSCEQNLNHDAMYWYRQDPGQGLRLIYYSQIVNDFQKGDIAEGYSVSREKKESFPLTVTSAQKNPTAFYLCASSTEGFPTGELFFGEGSRLTVL.

The rearrangement links TRBV28 to TRBJ2-3; maybe TRBD2 (6 bases). Trimming took off 3 bases at V and 5 bases at J, with 18 bases between the two ends. The length of the CDR3 is 16 residues. Germline CDR1 is MDHEN and CDR2 is SYDVKM. CDR3 DNA sequence: TGTGCCAGCAGTTTGGGCGGGACCCGCCTGATAGATACGCAGTATTTT. Its translation: CASSLGGTRLIDTQYF.

The rearrangement uses TRBV5-1 and TRBJ2-7, with a tentative D call TRBD1 (7 bases). The CDR3 is 14 amino acids. Germline CDR1 and CDR2: SGHRS and YFSETQ. Trimming left V 5 bases short and J 0 bases short, with 12 bases between. The CDR3 nucleotides read TGCGCCAGCAGGTCCAGGGGGGACTCCTACGAGCAGTACTTC. Its translation is CASRSRGDSYEQYF.

CDR3 nucleotide sequence: TGTGCCAGCAGCCCTCCGGGGAAGTCTAGTTCAGATACGCAGTATTTT. Its translation: CASSPPGKSSSDTQYF. The chain links TRBV7-9 to TRBJ2-3, with D maybe TRBD2 (5 bases). Germline V gene lookup returns CDR1 SEHNR and CDR2 FQNEAQ (reference sequence). The CDR3 is 16 residues long. Trimming removed 5 bases at V and 4 bases at J, with 19 bases between.